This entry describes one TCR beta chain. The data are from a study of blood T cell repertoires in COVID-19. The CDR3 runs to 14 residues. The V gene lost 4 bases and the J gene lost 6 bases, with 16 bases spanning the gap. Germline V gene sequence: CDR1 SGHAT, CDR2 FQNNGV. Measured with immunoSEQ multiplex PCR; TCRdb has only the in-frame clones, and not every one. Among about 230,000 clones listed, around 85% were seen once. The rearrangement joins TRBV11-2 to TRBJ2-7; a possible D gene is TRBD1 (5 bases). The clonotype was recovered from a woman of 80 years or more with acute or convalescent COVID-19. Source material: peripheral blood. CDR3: CASSSAQGFGEQYF. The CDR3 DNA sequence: TGTGCCAGCAGCTCAGCCCAGGGCTTTGGCGAGCAGTACTTC.